The 26 T cell receptor beta chains presented below share a single source sample, sequenced in a study of cytomegalovirus exposure and HLA in healthy donors (TCRdb year 2017). The method behind the library was the immunoSEQ multiplex PCR assay. For the multiplex PCR, a mixture combining 60 forward primers for TCR Vbeta segments and 13 reverse primers for TCR Jbeta segments was used. Not all clones reach the TCRdb copy of this immuneACCESS table, which keeps in-frame sequences only. Checked studies attribute under half of the gap to unresolved V genes and leave the rest unexplained. The sample table records 200,000 or so clones; 70% to 85% of these occur just once. The ten biggest clones cover 1.5% to 2% of the sample. The sequenced sample consisted of PBMCs. These receptors all stem from a man aged 50 to 60 in good health and CMV-seronegative.

This clone was seen a handful of times. The chain employs TRBV2 and TRBJ2-5; the match to TRBD1 covers 9 bases. Trimming cost V 6 bases and J 1 base; bases outside gene matches: 3. Germline CDR1 and CDR2: SNHLY and FYNNEI. This CDR3 has 14 residues. DNA of the CDR3: TGTGCCAGCAGGGGACAGGGTGCCCAAGAGACCCAGTACTTC. Translated, it gives CASRGQGAQETQYF.

The chain carries TRBV21-1 and TRBJ2-1; no check of the table's D call, TRBD2, against the DNA was made. TRBV21-1 is described as a pseudogene. The CDR3 runs to 15 residues. In DNA form, the CDR3 reads TGTGCCAGCAGCTTCGTTGTGGGAGGTAGAAATGAGCAGTTCTTC. Residues: CASSFVVGGRNEQFF.

The rearrangement joins TRBV6-1 to TRBJ1-5, with no clear D. The germline gives CDR1 MNHNS, CDR2 SASEGT. The CDR3 is 18 amino acids. Trimming took off 0 bases at V and 9 bases at J, with 24 bases between the two ends. The CDR3 nucleotides read TGTGCCAGCAGTGAAGCGAGGGAGGTGTTCCAGAGGAGGCGGCCCCAGCATTTT. Its translation: CASSEAREVFQRRRPQHF.

This clone was seen only once. The chain links TRBV28 to TRBJ1-5, with TRBD1 identical over 8 bases. V lost 5 bases to trimming and J lost 2 bases; unmatched junction nucleotides: 8. This CDR3 region has 16 residues. Germline lookup yields CDR1 MDHEN and CDR2 SYDVKM. Here the CDR3 DNA reads TGTGCCAGCAGTCCCCGGACAGGGAGGCGCAATCAGCCCCAGCATTTT. It encodes CASSPRTGRRNQPQHF.

The chain links TRBV11-2 to TRBJ2-1; TRBD2 agrees at 11 bases. Germline loops: CDR1 SGHAT, CDR2 FQNNGV. V lost 5 bases and J lost 4; bases outside the gene matches: 7. This CDR3 has 16 residues. CDR3 in DNA: TGTGCCAGCAGCCGCGGGACTAGCGGTACTTACAATGAGCAGTTCTTC. Translating it yields CASSRGTSGTYNEQFF.

The chain couples TRBV10-3 to TRBJ2-3; 12 bases are shared with TRBD2. The CDR3 contains 17 residues. Unmatched junction bases numbered 1, after V lost 0 bases and J lost 0 bases. Germline lookup yields CDR1 ENHRY and CDR2 SYGVKD. The CDR3 is CAISESGTSGSTDTQYF. The CDR3 bases are TGTGCCATCAGTGAGTCAGGGACTAGCGGGAGCACAGATACGCAGTATTTT.

This chain links TRBV9 with TRBJ2-5, with D possibly TRBD2 on 6 matching bases. V was pared by 7 bases and J by 5 bases, with 6 bases between. The CDR3 is 10 amino acids. Germline V lookup: CDR1 SGDLS, CDR2 YYNGEE. The CDR3: CASGGETQYF. CDR3 in DNA: TGTGCCAGCGGAGGGGAGACCCAGTACTTC.

The chain employs TRBV5-1 and TRBJ2-1; 12 positions agree with TRBD2. The length of the CDR3 is 16 residues. Germline CDR1 SGHRS, CDR2 YFSETQ. The trim removed 2 bases at V and 4 bases at J, leaving 4 bases unmatched. The CDR3 loop is CASSFSLAGGYNEQFF. In nucleotides, the CDR3 is TGCGCCAGCAGCTTCTCTCTAGCGGGAGGGTACAATGAGCAGTTCTTC. The full variable domain, completed using reference TRBV5-1 and TRBJ2-1, is KAGVTQTPRYLIKTRGQQVTLSCSPISGHRSVSWYQQTPGQGLQFLFEYFSETQRNKGNFPGRFSGRQFSNSRSEMNVSTLELGDSALYLCASSFSLAGGYNEQFFGPGTRLTVL.

The genes are TRBV6-5 and TRBJ1-5; D is undetermined. This CDR3 region has 13 residues. Germline V gene lookup returns CDR1 MNHEY and CDR2 SVGAGI. Trimming took off 4 bases at V and 7 bases at J, with 11 bases between the two ends. The CDR3 spells CASSLYIRQPQHF. As DNA, the CDR3 is TGTGCCAGCAGTTTATACATTCGCCAGCCCCAGCATTTT.

This chain uses TRBV7-6 with TRBJ2-1; TRBD2 agrees at 16 bases. V was clipped by 2 bases and J by 9 bases; unmatched bases: 7. The CDR3 is made up of 17 amino acids. CDR1 is SGHVS and CDR2 is FNYEAQ in the germline V gene. CDR3 protein: CASSLLGTSGRGGEQFF. The CDR3 nucleotides read TGTGCCAGCAGCTTACTGGGGACTAGCGGGAGGGGCGGTGAGCAGTTCTTC.

This chain joins TRBV6-6 and TRBJ2-7; 7 bases fit TRBD1. V shed 4 bases and J 5 bases; nucleotides not matched to a gene: 5. The CDR3 extends over 13 amino acids. Germline V gene data show CDR1 as MNHNY and CDR2 as SVGAGI (reference sequence). The CDR3 nucleotides read TGTGCCAGCAGTTCGGGACAGACCAACGAGCAGTACTTC. Amino acid sequence: CASSSGQTNEQYF.

This clone was counted once. This rearrangement joins TRBV10-2 to TRBJ2-7; 7 bases map to TRBD2. The V and J ends lost 3 bases and 3 bases, in that order; junction bases with no gene match: 5. The CDR3 spans 14 residues. Germline V gene sequence: CDR1 WSHSY, CDR2 SAAADI. This CDR3 is CASSDRRGNYEQYF. CDR3 DNA: TGCGCCAGCAGTGATCGGCGGGGGAACTACGAGCAGTACTTC.

The genes are TRBV13 and TRBJ1-4, with D maybe TRBD1 (6 bases). The ends were cut back, 5 bases at V and 0 bases at J, with 13 bases in the middle. CDR3 length: 16 residues. The V gene's germline CDR1 is PRHDT and CDR2 FYEKMQ (reference sequence). The DNA of the CDR3 is TGTGCCAGCAGCCGGACCAGGGGACCAACTAATGAAAAACTGTTTTTT. Its protein is CASSRTRGPTNEKLFF.

This clone was detected only once. The rearrangement uses TRBV19 and TRBJ2-3, with no clear D. The V and J ends lost 5 bases and 2 bases respectively, with 14 bases between them. CDR1 and CDR2 from the germline V gene are LNHDA and SQIVND (reference sequence). This CDR3 contains 15 residues. CDR3 sequence: CASSLDLLVTDTQYF. CDR3 in DNA: TGTGCCAGTAGTCTCGACTTGTTAGTCACAGATACGCAGTATTTT.

V usage is TRBV19 and J usage is TRBJ1-1; 8 positions match TRBD1. This CDR3 contains 15 residues. Germline V gene lookup returns CDR1 LNHDA and CDR2 SQIVND (reference sequence). V dropped 2 bases and J dropped 1; count of bases not matched to a gene: 3. The CDR3 loop is CASSIWGQENTEAFF. The DNA for the CDR3 is TGTGCCAGTAGTATATGGGGACAGGAGAACACTGAAGCTTTCTTT.

This clone was seen a handful of times. The rearrangement uses TRBV5-1 and TRBJ2-5, with TRBD1 matching 7 bases. Germline loops: CDR1 SGHRS, CDR2 YFSETQ. The CDR3 spans 12 residues. V trimming: 4 bases; J trimming: 11 bases; junction bases outside the gene matches: 8. CDR3 in amino acids: CASSRDRVEQYF. As DNA, the CDR3 is TGCGCCAGCAGCCGAGACAGGGTTGAGCAGTACTTC.

The chain links TRBV7-6 to TRBJ1-1, with D maybe TRBD1 (5 bases). Germline assignment: CDR1 SGHVS and CDR2 FNYEAQ. The V and J ends lost 1 base and 1 base respectively, with 7 bases between them. The CDR3 sequence is 14 residues long. CDR3 residues: CASSLGGTNTEAFF. CDR3 bases: TGTGCCAGCAGCTTAGGGGGCACGAACACTGAAGCTTTCTTT.

J is TRBJ1-6 and V is TRBV7-9, with D perhaps TRBD1 (6 bases). Germline V gives CDR1 SEHNR, CDR2 FQNEAQ (reference sequence). Trimming shortened V by 5 bases and J by 9 bases, and 14 bases separated the two germline ends. There are 14 residues in the CDR3. DNA for the CDR3: TGTGCCAGCAGCCGGAGACAGGCCTTTTCACCCCTCCACTTT. As protein: CASSRRQAFSPLHF.

This clone was observed a single time. CDR3 nucleotides: TGTGCCATCAGTCAGGACAGCTCCTACGAGCAGTACTTC. It is translated as CAISQDSSYEQYF. The chain carries TRBV10-3 and TRBJ2-7; tentative D call: TRBD1 (6 bases). Germline V CDR1 and CDR2: ENHRY, SYGVKD. The CDR3 totals 13 residues. V lost 5 bases and J 0 bases, leaving 8 bases between the germline ends.

The chain has TRBV6-6 and TRBJ2-7; 7 nucleotides agree with TRBD1. The CDR3 loop spans 15 amino acids. Germline values: CDR1 MNHNY, CDR2 SVGAGI (reference sequence). J lost 2 bases, V lost 0 bases, and 4 bases had no gene match. CDR3 amino acids: CASSYSRTGAYEQYF. The CDR3 nucleotides read TGTGCCAGCAGTTACTCTCGGACAGGAGCCTACGAGCAGTACTTC.

The chain recombines TRBV4-1 with TRBJ2-7, with 8 bases that match TRBD2. Germline loops: CDR1 MGHRA, CDR2 YSYEKL. V shed 7 bases, J shed 1 base, and the junction held 9 bases outside the gene matches. CDR3 size: 15 residues. The CDR3 sequence is CASTLTSGSSYEQYF. The CDR3 coding sequence is TGCGCCAGCACCCTCACTAGCGGATCTTCCTACGAGCAGTACTTC.

The V and J genes are TRBV30 and TRBJ2-1; 12 bases match TRBD2. The CDR3 extends over 14 amino acids. The germline gives CDR1 GTSNPN, CDR2 SVGIG (reference sequence). Trimming removed 2 bases from V and 10 bases from J; junction bases left unmatched: 6. The CDR3 spells CAWSPNGLAGEQFF. DNA for the CDR3: TGTGCCTGGAGTCCCAACGGACTAGCGGGAGAGCAGTTCTTC.

This chain uses TRBV11-2 with TRBJ2-7; no reliable D call. The CDR3 sequence is 15 residues long. CDR1 is SGHAT, CDR2 FQNNGV, per germline. Trimming shortened V by 3 bases and J by 0 bases, and 12 bases separated the two germline ends. CDR3 sequence reads: CASSFPAQSSYEQYF. In nucleotides, the CDR3 is TGTGCCAGCAGCTTCCCGGCACAGAGCTCCTACGAGCAGTACTTC.

The V and J genes are TRBV14 and TRBJ1-4, with D maybe TRBD1 (6 bases). The germline V and J ends were trimmed by 4 bases and 1 base, with 10 bases remaining between them. The CDR3 length is 15 residues. Per germline, CDR1 SGHDN and CDR2 FVKESK. The CDR3 DNA reads TGTGCCAGCAGCCGGCAGGGGATAACTAATGAAAAACTGTTTTTT. Translating it yields CASSRQGITNEKLFF.

This chain connects TRBV19 to TRBJ2-1; 8 bases line up with TRBD1. Germline CDR1 reads LNHDA; CDR2 reads SQIVND (reference sequence). The J segment lost 8 bases and the V segment lost 5 bases, leaving 8 bases of the junction unmatched. The CDR3 consists of 14 residues. CDR3 in amino acids: CASSEQGARDEQFF. As DNA, the CDR3 is TGTGCCAGTAGTGAGCAGGGGGCTCGGGATGAGCAGTTCTTC. The variable domain in full, completed from reference TRBV19 and TRBJ2-1, reads DGGITQSPKYLFRKEGQNVTLSCEQNLNHDAMYWYRQDPGQGLRLIYYSQIVNDFQKGDIAEGYSVSREKKESFPLTVTSAQKNPTAFYLCASSEQGARDEQFFGPGTRLTVL.

This clone has only one observation. This CDR3 is CASSWVAGVSGELFF. For the CDR3, the DNA is TGTGCCAGCAGCTGGGTAGCGGGAGTCTCCGGGGAGCTGTTTTTT. The rearrangement links TRBV7-8 to TRBJ2-2, with TRBD2 matching over 9 bases. V lost 4 bases to trimming and J lost 6 bases; unmatched junction nucleotides: 6. Germline CDR1 reads SGHVS; CDR2 reads FQNEAQ. The CDR3 sequence is 15 residues long.